This T cell receptor beta chain was sequenced in a study of blood T cell repertoires in COVID-19. Study details: Material from acute and convalescent COVID-19 was sourced from the United States, Italy and Spain.

Original processing methods: Amplifying reference gene primers gave estimates of nucleated cell counts. Clones were sequenced by immunoSEQ multiplex PCR, and TCRdb holds only the in-frame ones, with some missing. V, J and clone size are taken as reported in that table, and D and trimming were inferred from the DNA itself. The table shows just over 150,000 clones, with approximately 82% occurring only once. This clonotype was sampled from a woman older than 75 with acute or convalescent COVID-19. Specimen: peripheral blood.

The CDR3 sequence is CASNTGEEDTQYF. CDR3 nucleotide sequence: TGTGCCAGCAACACAGGGGAGGAAGATACGCAGTATTTT. The gene calls are TRBV2 and TRBJ2-3, with a weak D call TRBD1 (7 bases). Germline V gene lookup returns CDR1 SNHLY and CDR2 FYNNEI. This CDR3 region has 13 residues. With 7 bases removed from V and 5 bases from J, the gap between germline ends came to 13 bases. The variable domain in full, completed from reference TRBV2 and TRBJ2-3, reads EPEVTQTPSHQVTQMGQEVILRCVPISNHLYFYWYRQILGQKVEFLVSFYNNEISEKSEIFDDQFSVERPDGSNFTLKIRSTKLEDSAMYFCASNTGEEDTQYFGPGTRLTVL.